A single sample gave rise to the 8 T cell receptor beta chains below, sequenced in a study of T cells after yellow fever vaccination. From the 5' RACE reads, TCRdb called clonotypes with MiXCR, one entry per CDR3 protein. The sample records roughly 250,000 distinct CDR3 sequences, over 10% being singletons. Sequences were derived from CD4+ T cells sorted from PBMCs, sampled 45 days after the yellow fever booster vaccination. The receptors stem from a man aged 25-40 years who received the YFV17D yellow fever vaccine.

Only a few counts were recorded for this clonotype. The chain combines TRBV7-2 with TRBJ2-7, with a tentative D call TRBD2 (6 bases). V was shortened by 3 bases and J by 0 bases, with 18 bases between the two germline ends. Germline values: CDR1 SGHTA, CDR2 FQGNSA. The CDR3 extends over 17 amino acids. In DNA form, the CDR3 reads TGTGCCAGCAGCTTCATTTTAATCCGGGAGAACTCCTACGAGCAGTACTTC. As protein: CASSFILIRENSYEQYF.

This sequence joins TRBV9 and TRBJ2-3, with D perhaps TRBD2 (7 bases). The germline gives CDR1 SGDLS, CDR2 YYNGEE. V was clipped by 5 bases and J by 1 base, with 11 bases between them. The CDR3 totals 14 residues. The CDR3 bases are TGTGCCAGCAGAGAGGGGGGGGGCACAGATACGCAGTATTTT. Its protein is CASREGGGTDTQYF. Together with reference TRBV9 and TRBJ2-3, the CDR3 gives the full variable domain: DSGVTQTPKHLITATGQRVTLRCSPRSGDLSVYWYQQSLDQGLQFLIQYYNGEERAKGNILERFSAQQFPDLHSELNLSSLELGDSALYFCASREGGGTDTQYFGPGTRLTVL.

The J gene is TRBJ2-7, the V gene TRBV9; 9 bases agree with TRBD2. CDR1 SGDLS and CDR2 YYNGEE come from the germline V gene. J gave up 5 bases and V 4 bases, and 16 bases lay outside the gene matches. CDR3 length equals 17 residues. CDR3 bases: TGTGCCAGCAGCCCCCGACCAGTAGCGGGAGCTAGTAACGAGCAGTACTTC. Amino acid sequence: CASSPRPVAGASNEQYF.

Note on this clonotype: A much larger clone is a single base away; this may be a read error. J is TRBJ2-7 and V is TRBV6-7; the match to TRBD1 covers 8 bases. TRBV6-7 is identified as an open reading frame with a role that is uncertain. The CDR3 is made up of 15 amino acids. V trimming: 0 bases; J trimming: 2 bases; junction bases outside the gene matches: 3. CDR3 region: CASSYSGQDPYEQYF. DNA of the CDR3: TGTGCCAGCAGTTACTCGGGACAGGACCCCTACGAGCAGTACTTC.

V gene TRBV7-2 combines with J gene TRBJ2-7; D might be TRBD1 or TRBD2, each matching 5 bases. V was clipped by 0 bases and J by 7 bases, with 10 bases between them. Germline V gene lookup returns CDR1 SGHTA and CDR2 FQGNSA. The CDR3 extends over 13 amino acids. The CDR3 spells CASSLARGDEQYF. Written as DNA, the CDR3 is TGTGCCAGCAGCTTAGCGCGAGGGGATGAGCAGTACTTC.

There are a few counts of this clonotype. The chain combines TRBV10-3 with TRBJ2-7, with unresolved D. From germline, CDR1 is ENHRY and CDR2 SYGVKD. The V and J ends lost 4 bases and 6 bases respectively, with 7 bases between them. The CDR3 spans 11 residues. Here the CDR3 DNA reads TGTGCCATCAGTGCCGGGCCCGAGCAGTACTTC. Residues: CAISAGPEQYF.

The chain recombines TRBV7-2 with TRBJ1-6; D remains unclear. V was shortened by 5 bases and J by 10 bases, with 12 bases between the two germline ends. Per the germline V gene, CDR1 is SGHTA and CDR2 is FQGNSA. CDR3 length: 13 residues. Here the CDR3 DNA reads TGTGCCAGCAGCCCGAGGGAAGTGTCACCCCTCCACTTT. Amino acid sequence: CASSPREVSPLHF.

This clonotype was detected a few times. The chain carries TRBV7-9 and TRBJ2-1, with a tentative D call TRBD2 (6 bases). This CDR3 region has 14 residues. CDR1 and CDR2 from the germline V gene are SEHNR and FQNEAQ (reference sequence). Trimming pared 6 bases from V and 6 bases from J, leaving 15 bases between. CDR3 sequence reads: CASSPGTPVNEQFF. The CDR3 DNA reads TGTGCCAGCAGTCCGGGGACTCCGGTCAATGAGCAGTTCTTC.